The 29 T cell receptor beta chains presented below share a single source sample, sequenced in a study of cytomegalovirus exposure and HLA in healthy donors (dated by TCRdb to the late 2010s). Library creation used the immunoSEQ multiplex PCR assay. A mixture of 60 forward primers for TCR Vbeta segments and 13 reverse primers for TCR Jbeta segments was used in the multiplex PCR. Entries here come from immuneACCESS through TCRdb and include only in-frame sequences with V and J called. Some clones fail to appear in such tables; in the studies checked, an unresolved V gene covers under half of the shortfall, and the cause of the remainder is unknown. The sample contains over 150,000 clones, 70% to 75% of them found a single time. The leading ten clones occupy approximately 3.1% of the sample. The sample comprised PBMCs. Receptors originate from a young woman in good health and CMV-seropositive.

The chain links TRBV11-2 to TRBJ2-7; weak D call: TRBD1 (6 bases). The germline V gene has CDR1 SGHAT and CDR2 FQNNGV. V shed 6 bases and J shed 1 base, with 13 bases lying between them. This CDR3 comprises 14 residues. CDR3 in amino acids: CASRRNRESYEQYF. CDR3 sequence (DNA): TGTGCCAGCAGACGGAACAGGGAATCCTACGAGCAGTACTTC.

This clone was picked up one time. The V and J genes are TRBV28 and TRBJ1-1; D ambiguous. Deletions cut 3 bases from V and 5 bases from J, with 7 bases between. Looked up from germline, CDR1 is MDHEN and CDR2 is SYDVKM. The CDR3 covers 12 residues. This chain's CDR3 is CASSFSRTEAFF. DNA of the CDR3: TGTGCCAGCAGTTTCTCACGGACTGAAGCTTTCTTT.

The rearrangement joins TRBV11-1 to TRBJ2-7; TRBD2 agrees at 8 bases. CDR1 and CDR2 (germline): SGHAT, FQDESV (reference sequence). Trimming took 5 bases from V and 4 from J; bases not matched to a gene: 13. The CDR3 has 16 residues. CDR3 coding DNA: TGTGCCAGCAGCCCTACCCAGGGACTAGATTTGTACGAGCAGTACTTC. Its translation is CASSPTQGLDLYEQYF.

This sequence joins TRBV18 and TRBJ1-2; D remains unclear. Trimming removed 2 bases at V and 8 bases at J, with 9 bases between. The CDR3 spans 12 residues. CDR1 and CDR2 from the germline V gene are KGHSH and LQKENI. As DNA, the CDR3 is TGTGCCAGCTCACCAGGGTCGGGAGGCTACACCTTC. Amino acids: CASSPGSGGYTF.

Only a few counts were recorded for this clone. The chain carries TRBV6-4 and TRBJ1-1; D is uncertain. Germline CDR1 and CDR2: MRHNA and SNTAGT. The ends were cut back, 3 bases at V and 0 bases at J, with 5 bases in the middle. This CDR3 is built from 13 residues. CDR3 nucleotide sequence: TGTGCCAGCAGTGAAGAGTTGAACACTGAAGCTTTCTTT. As protein: CASSEELNTEAFF.

J is TRBJ1-2 and V is TRBV4-1, with 8 bases lining up with TRBD1. V was pared by 2 bases and J by 2 bases, with 10 bases of the junction left unmatched. Germline CDR1 reads MGHRA; CDR2 reads YSYEKL. The CDR3 is 17 amino acids. The CDR3 DNA sequence: TGCGCCAGCAGCCAACCTACCCTGACAGGGGCGAACTATGGCTACACCTTC. As protein: CASSQPTLTGANYGYTF.

V is TRBV19 and J is TRBJ2-5, with TRBD1 matching over 7 bases. The end of the DNA aligns better with TRBJ2-7, so the J call may be wrong. Germline V CDR1 and CDR2: LNHDA, SQIVND (reference sequence). This CDR3 has 14 residues. CDR3: CASSIEDRANEQYF. The CDR3 DNA is TGTGCCAGTAGTATAGAAGACAGGGCCAACGAGCAGTACTTC.

This clone was recorded only once. The chain recombines TRBV6-6 with TRBJ1-4; D is perhaps TRBD1 (6 bases). Germline V gene data show CDR1 as MNHNY and CDR2 as SVGAGI (reference sequence). The CDR3 totals 15 residues. V was clipped by 4 bases and J by 8 bases, with 17 bases between them. CDR3 nucleotide sequence: TGTGCCAGCAGTTTCAACAGGGAAAGGAAGGAAAAACTGTTTTTT. It encodes CASSFNRERKEKLFF.

This clone was seen once. The chain carries TRBV6-6 and TRBJ2-2; maybe TRBD1 (6 bases). The CDR3 length is 14 residues. Between the trimmed V and J ends, which lost 2 bases and 5 bases, there was a span of 9 bases. Germline CDR1 is MNHNY and CDR2 is SVGAGI (reference sequence). CDR3 residues: CASSYEGTTGELFF. CDR3 DNA sequence: TGTGCCAGCAGTTACGAGGGGACAACCGGGGAGCTGTTTTTT.

This clone was counted between two and nine times. The DNA of the CDR3 is TGTGCCACCAGGGGGGCCTCCCAAGAGACCCAGTACTTC. This codes for CATRGASQETQYF. The chain is built from TRBV6-1 and TRBJ2-5, with D perhaps TRBD1 (7 bases). Trimming took 10 bases from V and 1 from J, leaving 13 bases between them. The CDR3 runs to 13 residues. The germline gives CDR1 MNHNS, CDR2 SASEGT.

This clone has just one count. V usage is TRBV5-1 and J usage is TRBJ2-2; D might be TRBD2 (6 bases). The CDR3 extends over 16 amino acids. The V end lost 0 bases, the J end lost 4 bases, and 13 bases lay between the germline ends. The germline gives CDR1 SGHRS, CDR2 YFSETQ. The CDR3 loop reads CASSLEEGRGTGELFF. The CDR3 DNA is TGCGCCAGCAGCTTGGAGGAGGGGCGCGGCACCGGGGAGCTGTTTTTT.

This clone was seen a single time. The same CDR3 can be traced to other DNA sequences in this sample. This rearrangement joins TRBV28 to TRBJ1-1; no clear D. The CDR3 has 14 amino acids. CDR1 and CDR2 from the germline V gene are MDHEN and SYDVKM. Trimming removed 7 bases from V and 2 bases from J, with 14 bases in between. This CDR3 is CASTLTTINTEAFF. For the CDR3, the DNA is TGTGCCAGCACCCTAACTACAATAAACACTGAAGCTTTCTTT.

V is TRBV29-1 and J is TRBJ1-5, with 12 bases matching TRBD1. Per germline, CDR1 SQVTM and CDR2 ANQGSEA. The junction had 4 bases not matched to a gene; V was cut back by 4 bases and J by 6 bases. This CDR3 spans 14 amino acids. In nucleotides, the CDR3 is TGCAGCGTTGGAGGGACAGGGGGCGGTCAGCCCCAGCATTTT. This gives the protein CSVGGTGGGQPQHF.

This clone appeared a single time. The chain has TRBV5-1 and TRBJ2-2; 7 bases agree with TRBD2. The CDR3 loop spans 16 amino acids. Germline CDR1 SGHRS, CDR2 YFSETQ. The V gene end was trimmed by 4 bases and the J gene end by 6 bases; junction bases not matched to a gene: 12. The CDR3: CASSLLTAGAAGELFF. For the CDR3, the DNA is TGCGCCAGCAGCCTATTGACGGCGGGAGCGGCCGGGGAGCTGTTTTTT.

This chain connects TRBV15 to TRBJ2-4, with 11 bases that match TRBD2. The CDR3 consists of 18 residues. Germline CDR1 LNHNV, CDR2 YYDKDF (reference sequence). J gave up 6 bases and V 0 bases, and 10 bases lay outside the gene matches. The CDR3: CATSRDLAGGQPGNIQYF. As DNA, the CDR3 is TGTGCCACCAGCAGAGACCTAGCGGGAGGTCAGCCAGGAAACATTCAGTACTTC.

The V and J genes are TRBV27 and TRBJ2-1, with 12 bases that match TRBD2. Germline values: CDR1 MNHEY, CDR2 SMNVEV (reference sequence). V dropped 6 bases and J dropped 7; count of bases not matched to a gene: 10. The CDR3 runs to 16 residues. As DNA, the CDR3 is TGTGCCAGCAGCGGGGGGAGGACTAGCGGGATGAATGAGCAGTTCTTC. It encodes CASSGGRTSGMNEQFF.

The V and J genes are TRBV6-1 and TRBJ2-1; 10 bases match TRBD1. The V segment lost 4 bases and the J segment 8 bases; nucleotides outside the gene matches: 8. The CDR3 has 15 residues. CDR1 MNHNS and CDR2 SASEGT come from the germline V gene. The CDR3 coding sequence is TGTGCCAGCAGTGGACAGGGGGCCCACACCGATGAGCAGTTCTTC. Translating gives CASSGQGAHTDEQFF.

The chain employs TRBV6-5 and TRBJ2-7, with D perhaps TRBD1 (5 bases). The CDR3 runs 15 residues. The germline gives CDR1 MNHEY, CDR2 SVGAGI. V was clipped by 2 bases and J by 1 base, with 12 bases between them. The CDR3 loop reads CASSYRGQGSYEQYF. CDR3 sequence (DNA): TGTGCCAGCAGTTACCGCGGACAAGGTTCCTACGAGCAGTACTTC.

The rearrangement links TRBV10-1 to TRBJ2-1, with TRBD2 identical over 9 bases. CDR3 length: 15 amino acids. CDR1 WNHNN and CDR2 SYGVQD come from the germline V gene (reference sequence). With 2 bases clipped from V and 7 bases from J, the junction kept 6 bases outside the gene matches. CDR3 protein: CASSEPVAGENEQFF. The CDR3 DNA follows: TGCGCCAGCAGTGAGCCAGTAGCGGGAGAAAATGAGCAGTTCTTC.

The rearrangement joins TRBV4-1 to TRBJ2-3; a possible D gene is TRBD1 (6 bases). Trimming left V 0 bases short and J 0 bases short, with 10 bases between. CDR1 MGHRA and CDR2 YSYEKL come from the germline V gene. The CDR3 has 16 residues. The CDR3 region is CASSQDITGSTDTQYF. CDR3 DNA sequence: TGCGCCAGCAGCCAAGATATAACAGGGAGCACAGATACGCAGTATTTT.

The genes are TRBV19 and TRBJ2-1, with 9 bases that match TRBD1. V dropped 5 bases and J dropped 5; count of bases not matched to a gene: 7. Per the germline V gene, CDR1 is LNHDA and CDR2 is SQIVND (reference sequence). The CDR3 spans 15 residues. CDR3: CASSVDRGMNNEQFF. For the CDR3, the DNA is TGTGCCAGTAGTGTCGACAGGGGGATGAACAATGAGCAGTTCTTC.

The CDR3: CASSLPGVAYNEQFF. The CDR3 coding sequence is TGCGCCAGCAGCTTACCAGGGGTGGCCTACAATGAGCAGTTCTTC. The V and J genes are TRBV5-1 and TRBJ2-1, with TRBD1 as a possible D gene (6 bases). V gave up 2 bases and J gave up 2 bases, with 11 bases separating them. Germline CDR1 and CDR2: SGHRS and YFSETQ. The CDR3 spans 15 residues.

V gene TRBV25-1 combines with J gene TRBJ1-1; TRBD1 might be the D (6 bases). CDR3 length equals 13 residues. With 4 bases removed from V and 1 base from J, the gap between germline ends came to 7 bases. Germline CDR1 reads MGHDK; CDR2 reads SYGVNS. CDR3 sequence: CASSAGQNTEAFF. The CDR3 DNA reads TGTGCCAGCAGTGCGGGACAGAACACTGAAGCTTTCTTT. Full variable domain (missing parts from reference TRBV25-1 and TRBJ1-1): EADIYQTPRYLVIGTGKKITLECSQTMGHDKMYWYQQDPGMELHLIHYSYGVNSTEKGDLSSESTVSRIRTEHFPLTLESARPSHTSQYLCASSAGQNTEAFFGQGTRLTVV.

The CDR3 here is CASSPPRQGQSQPQHF. DNA of the CDR3: TGTGCCAGCAGCCCACCTAGACAGGGACAGAGTCAGCCCCAGCATTTT. V is TRBV6-6 and J is TRBJ1-5; 7 bases match TRBD1. J lost 6 bases, V lost 6 bases, and 14 bases had no gene match. The CDR3 spans 16 residues. Germline CDR1 reads MNHNY; CDR2 reads SVGAGI (reference sequence).

This rearrangement joins TRBV15 to TRBJ2-5, with TRBD2 matching 7 bases. The CDR3 spans 16 residues. Trimming took 0 bases from V and 5 from J; bases not matched to a gene: 9. In germline, CDR1 is LNHNV, CDR2 YYDKDF (reference sequence). The DNA for the CDR3 is TGTGCCACCAGCAGAGACGACGCGGGAGTGGGGGAGACCCAGTACTTC. Amino acids: CATSRDDAGVGETQYF. Based on the CDR3 plus reference TRBV15 and TRBJ2-5, the full variable domain is DAMVIQNPRYQVTQFGKPVTLSCSQTLNHNVMYWYQQKSSQAPKLLFHYYDKDFNNEADTPDNFQSRRPNTSFCFLDIRSPGLGDTAMYLCATSRDDAGVGETQYFGPGTRLLVL.

The rearrangement links TRBV5-1 to TRBJ2-7; a possible D gene is TRBD2 (5 bases). The germline V and J ends were trimmed by 0 bases and 2 bases, with 12 bases remaining between them. Germline V gene lookup returns CDR1 SGHRS and CDR2 YFSETQ. The length of the CDR3 is 15 residues. This chain's CDR3 is CASSLDPELAYEQYF. The CDR3 coding sequence is TGCGCCAGCAGCTTGGATCCGGAACTAGCCTACGAGCAGTACTTC.

The chain uses TRBV19 and TRBJ1-5, with a weak D call TRBD1 (6 bases). Germline V gene sequence: CDR1 LNHDA, CDR2 SQIVND (reference sequence). This CDR3 contains 13 residues. Trimming left V 7 bases short and J 4 bases short, with 11 bases between. CDR3 DNA: TGTGCCAGTACCCTAAGGGGGAATCAGCCCCAGCATTTT. This encodes CASTLRGNQPQHF.

This clone was recorded only once. The chain joins TRBV6-5 to TRBJ1-5; 7 bases are a match to TRBD1. With V trimmed by 5 bases and J by 2 bases, 6 bases remained unmatched. Per germline, CDR1 MNHEY and CDR2 SVGAGI. The CDR3 runs 15 residues. The CDR3 protein is CASSATGTGNQPQHF. In DNA form, the CDR3 reads TGTGCCAGCAGTGCGACAGGGACAGGCAATCAGCCCCAGCATTTT.

There are a few counts of this clone. The genes are TRBV7-2 and TRBJ2-3; 7 positions match TRBD2. Germline CDR1 is SGHTA and CDR2 is FQGNSA. V dropped 5 bases and J dropped 10; count of bases not matched to a gene: 15. The CDR3 loop spans 15 amino acids. CDR3 in amino acids: CASSPRARGSPPQYF. DNA of the CDR3: TGTGCCAGCAGCCCCCGGGCGCGGGGGTCTCCCCCGCAGTATTTT.